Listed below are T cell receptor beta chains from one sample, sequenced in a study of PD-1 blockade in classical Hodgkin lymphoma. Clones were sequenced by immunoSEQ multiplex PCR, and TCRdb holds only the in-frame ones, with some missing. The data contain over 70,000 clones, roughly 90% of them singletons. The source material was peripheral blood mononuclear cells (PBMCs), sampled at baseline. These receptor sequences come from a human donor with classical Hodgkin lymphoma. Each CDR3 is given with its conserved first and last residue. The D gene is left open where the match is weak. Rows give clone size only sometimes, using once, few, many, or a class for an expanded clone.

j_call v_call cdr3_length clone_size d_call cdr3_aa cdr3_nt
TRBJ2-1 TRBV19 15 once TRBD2 CASGWGGRPYNEQFF TGTGCCAGTGGCTGGGGCGGGAGGCCCTACAATGAGCAGTTCTTC
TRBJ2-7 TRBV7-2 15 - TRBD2 CASSPWTSASYEQYF TGTGCCAGCAGCCCTTGGACTAGCGCAAGCTACGAGCAGTACTTC
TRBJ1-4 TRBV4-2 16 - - CASSLGRYATNEKLFF TGTGCCAGCAGTCTCGGACGCTATGCAACTAATGAAAAACTGTTTTTT
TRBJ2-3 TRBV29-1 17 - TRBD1 CSVDLALRGPGTDTQYF TGCAGCGTTGACTTGGCCCTTAGGGGGCCTGGCACAGATACGCAGTATTTT
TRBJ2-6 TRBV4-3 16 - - CASSQVGPSGANVLTF TGCGCCAGCAGCCAAGTGGGCCCTTCAGGGGCCAACGTCCTGACTTTC
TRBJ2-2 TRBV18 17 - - CASSPILGATNTGELFF TGTGCCAGCTCACCCATCCTCGGGGCAACGAACACCGGGGAGCTGTTTTTT
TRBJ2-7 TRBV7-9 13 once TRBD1 CATEGDSSYEQYF TGTGCCACCGAGGGGGACAGCTCCTACGAGCAGTACTTC
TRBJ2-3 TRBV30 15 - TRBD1 CAWKGDSLSTDTQYF TGTGCCTGGAAAGGGGACAGCCTCAGCACAGATACGCAGTATTTT
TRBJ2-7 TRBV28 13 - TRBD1 CASRDRHLYEQYF TGTGCCAGCAGGGACAGGCATCTCTACGAGCAGTACTTC
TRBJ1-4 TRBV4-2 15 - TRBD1 CASSRPDRGHEKLFF TGTGCCAGCAGCCGGCCGGACAGGGGGCATGAAAAACTGTTTTTT
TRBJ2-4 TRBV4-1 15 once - CASSQDGRAKNIQYF TGCGCCAGCAGCCAAGACGGGCGAGCCAAAAACATTCAGTACTTC
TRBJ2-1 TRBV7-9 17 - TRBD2 CASSLAYKGGNYNEQFF TGTGCCAGCAGCTTAGCGTATAAGGGAGGGAACTACAATGAGCAGTTCTTC
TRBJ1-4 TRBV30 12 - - CACARYNEKLFF TGTGCCTGCGCCAGATATAATGAAAAACTGTTTTTT
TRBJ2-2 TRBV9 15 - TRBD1 CASSVVAGGPGELFF TGTGCCAGCAGCGTAGTGGCAGGGGGTCCCGGGGAGCTGTTTTTT
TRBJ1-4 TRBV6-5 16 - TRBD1 CASSYAWTGAGEKLFF TGTGCCAGCAGTTACGCCTGGACAGGGGCAGGTGAAAAACTGTTTTTT
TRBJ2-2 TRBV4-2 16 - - CASSQAGTTNTGELFF TGTGCCAGCAGCCAAGCCGGGACCACCAACACCGGGGAGCTGTTTTTT
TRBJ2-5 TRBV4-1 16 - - CASSQVLQGVGETQYF TGCGCCAGCAGCCAAGTCTTGCAAGGGGTTGGAGAGACCCAGTACTTC
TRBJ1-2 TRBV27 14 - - CASSLNPARGGYTF TGTGCCAGCAGTTTAAATCCCGCAAGGGGGGGCTACACCTTC
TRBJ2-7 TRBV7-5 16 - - CVRSLDGTSGPYEQYF TGTGTCAGAAGCTTAGACGGGACTAGCGGGCCCTACGAGCAGTACTTC
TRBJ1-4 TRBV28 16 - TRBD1 CASSVAGQATNEKLFF TGTGCCAGCAGTGTAGCAGGACAGGCAACTAATGAAAAACTGTTTTTT
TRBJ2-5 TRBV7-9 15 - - CASSPGGGRRETQYF TGTGCCAGCAGCCCTGGGGGAGGAAGAAGAGAGACCCAGTACTTC
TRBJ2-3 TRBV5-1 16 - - CASSLGISGGGDTQYF TGCGCCAGCAGCTTGGGAATTAGCGGAGGGGGAGATACGCAGTATTTT
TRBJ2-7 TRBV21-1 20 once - CASSKDRLGLAGQDYYEQYF TGTGCCAGCAGCAAGGACCGTTTAGGACTAGCGGGCCAGGATTACTACGAGCAGTACTTC
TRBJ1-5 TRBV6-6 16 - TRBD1 CASSRPPDRGNQPQHF TGTGCCAGCAGCCGACCCCCGGACAGGGGCAATCAGCCCCAGCATTTT
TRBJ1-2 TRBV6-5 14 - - CASSYSGDGYGYTF TGTGCCAGCAGTTACTCTGGGGACGGCTATGGCTACACCTTC
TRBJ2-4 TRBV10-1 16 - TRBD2 CASSDGLAGDQNIQYF TGCGCCAGCAGTGACGGACTAGCGGGAGACCAAAACATTCAGTACTTC
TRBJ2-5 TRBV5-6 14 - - CASSFGTGGETQYF TGTGCCAGCAGCTTTGGTACGGGCGGGGAGACCCAGTACTTC
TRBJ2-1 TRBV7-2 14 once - CASSLGGSYNEQFF TGTGCCAGCAGCTTAGGGGGCTCTTACAATGAGCAGTTCTTC
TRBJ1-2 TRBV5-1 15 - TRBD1 CASSPRTGDATGYTF TGCGCCAGCAGCCCTCGGACAGGGGACGCTACTGGCTACACCTTC